Below are 20 T cell receptor beta chains sequenced from a single sample in a study of cytomegalovirus exposure and HLA in healthy donors. Primers for the PCR totalled 60 Vbeta and 13 Jbeta. Clones were sequenced by immunoSEQ multiplex PCR, and TCRdb holds only the in-frame ones, with some missing. The table has about 130,000 clones, 84% seen once. The sequencing input was PBMCs. All receptors derive from a man over 45 in good health and CMV-seronegative.

The chain combines TRBV10-2 with TRBJ1-1; 7 nucleotides align to TRBD1. Unmatched junction bases numbered 5, after V lost 7 bases and J lost 0 bases. The CDR3 has 14 residues. CDR1 is WSHSY and CDR2 is SAAADI in the germline V gene. This CDR3 is CASTPTGMNTEAFF. DNA for the CDR3: TGCGCCAGCACCCCGACAGGGATGAACACTGAAGCTTTCTTT.

The chain carries TRBV4-2 and TRBJ1-5; D remains unclear. The V end lost 0 bases, the J end lost 7 bases, and 16 bases lay between the germline ends. Germline assignment: CDR1 LGHNA and CDR2 YNFKEQ. The CDR3 loop spans 16 amino acids. The CDR3 loop reads CASSQDYSATGQPQHF. DNA for the CDR3: TGTGCCAGCAGCCAAGATTATAGTGCAACCGGGCAGCCCCAGCATTTT.

On this clone itself: An end of the junction differs from the germline gene, which may be a read error. The CDR3: CASREGRGGVKQFF. The CDR3 DNA reads TGTGCCAGCAGAGAAGGGCGGGGGGGCGTCAAGCAGTTCTTC. The gene calls are TRBV2 and TRBJ2-1; 9 bases match TRBD2. This CDR3 comprises 14 residues. Looked up from germline, CDR1 is SNHLY and CDR2 is FYNNEI.

V usage is TRBV4-3 and J usage is TRBJ2-5, with D perhaps TRBD1 (5 bases). The J call is uncertain, as TRBJ2-7 better fits the DNA end. Germline CDR1 LGHNA, CDR2 YSLEER. The CDR3 consists of 15 residues. Here the CDR3 DNA reads TGCGCCAGCAGCCAAGAAACAGGACCGAGCTACGAGCAGTACTTC. It specifies CASSQETGPSYEQYF.

The chain links TRBV5-1 to TRBJ1-6; 9 bases fit TRBD1. CDR3 size: 14 residues. The germline gives CDR1 SGHRS, CDR2 YFSETQ. The trim removed 7 bases at V and 8 bases at J, leaving 7 bases unmatched. Written as DNA, the CDR3 is TGCGCCAGCTCCCTACAGGGGGCTCATTCACCCCTCCACTTT. Protein sequence: CASSLQGAHSPLHF.

CDR3 residues: CASSLRRSKGNQETQYF. The DNA for the CDR3 is TGTGCCAGCAGCTTACGGCGTAGTAAGGGGAACCAAGAGACCCAGTACTTC. The chain combines TRBV7-2 with TRBJ2-5, with a weak D call TRBD1 (5 bases). Germline loops: CDR1 SGHTA, CDR2 FQGNSA. V was clipped by 2 bases and J by 0 bases, with 16 bases between them. This CDR3 spans 17 amino acids.

The V call is TRBV5-8, the J call TRBJ1-2; 12 bases are a match to TRBD1. The J segment lost 4 bases and the V segment lost 3 bases, leaving 4 bases of the junction unmatched. The CDR3 sequence is 15 residues long. CDR1 SGHTS and CDR2 YDEGEE come from the germline V gene. CDR3 nucleotide sequence: TGTGCCAGCAGCTGGGGGACAGGGGGCGTCTATGGCTACACCTTC. Translation gives CASSWGTGGVYGYTF.

The chain couples TRBV30 to TRBJ1-1; 7 bases align to TRBD1. CDR1 and CDR2 (germline): GTSNPN, SVGIG (reference sequence). After removal of 1 base from V and 2 bases from J, the junction contained 7 bases not matched to a gene. This CDR3 has 15 residues. Here the CDR3 reads CAWSDRGTGNTEAFF. The CDR3 nucleotides read TGTGCCTGGAGTGACAGGGGCACTGGAAACACTGAAGCTTTCTTT.

The chain recombines TRBV19 with TRBJ1-2; D unclear. CDR3 length: 12 residues. Germline CDR1 is LNHDA and CDR2 is SQIVND (reference sequence). The V end lost 4 bases, the J end lost 4 bases, and 7 bases lay between the germline ends. The CDR3 spells CASSNGGYGYTF. DNA of the CDR3: TGTGCCAGTAGTAATGGAGGCTATGGCTACACCTTC.

The chain uses TRBV4-1 and TRBJ1-2, with 10 bases identical to TRBD1. The length of the CDR3 is 15 residues. Germline V gives CDR1 MGHRA, CDR2 YSYEKL. Trimming removed 1 base from V and 6 bases from J; junction bases left unmatched: 5. The CDR3 sequence is CASSQGTGGFHGYTF. The DNA of the CDR3 is TGCGCCAGCAGCCAAGGGACAGGGGGGTTCCATGGCTACACCTTC.

V usage is TRBV7-8 and J usage is TRBJ1-5; D might be TRBD1 (5 bases). V shed 3 bases and J shed 1 base, with 13 bases lying between them. The CDR3 totals 16 residues. The V gene's germline CDR1 is SGHVS and CDR2 FQNEAQ. In DNA, the CDR3 is TGTGCCAGCAGCTTGGGCAGGGTGGGGAGCAATCAGCCCCAGCATTTT. Encoded protein: CASSLGRVGSNQPQHF.

Points on this clone: Other DNA variants within this sample encode the same CDR3. The chain has TRBV30 and TRBJ2-3; TRBD1 matches 7 bases. The trim removed 5 bases at V and 4 bases at J, leaving 6 bases unmatched. The CDR3 contains 13 residues. Germline V CDR1 and CDR2: GTSNPN, SVGIG (reference sequence). For the CDR3, the DNA is TGTGCCTGGTCGCAGGGGGTTTCAGATACGCAGTATTTT. It translates to CAWSQGVSDTQYF.

The CDR3 nucleotides read TGTGCCAGCAGCTCGACAGGCTACAATGAGCAGTTCTTC. Amino acids: CASSSTGYNEQFF. The chain joins TRBV7-3 to TRBJ2-1, with D perhaps matching TRBD1 (6 bases). Germline V gene data show CDR1 as SGHTA and CDR2 as FQGTGA. V was pared by 4 bases and J by 3 bases, with 7 bases between. The CDR3 loop spans 13 amino acids.

This chain uses TRBV4-1 with TRBJ1-5; D unclear. CDR1 and CDR2 from the germline V gene are MGHRA and YSYEKL. V was clipped by 0 bases and J by 5 bases, with 8 bases between them. This CDR3 is built from 14 residues. DNA for the CDR3: TGCGCCAGCAGCCAAGAACTATTTGATCAGCCCCAGCATTTT. This gives the protein CASSQELFDQPQHF.

The chain uses TRBV19 and TRBJ2-4, with 7 nucleotides matching TRBD1. Germline V CDR1 and CDR2: LNHDA, SQIVND (reference sequence). Trimming cost V 9 bases and J 1 base; bases outside gene matches: 3. The CDR3 is made up of 13 amino acids. The CDR3 protein is CASTGDAKNIQYF. The CDR3 nucleotides are TGTGCCAGCACAGGGGACGCCAAAAACATTCAGTACTTC. The complete variable domain, with remaining parts taken from reference TRBV19 and TRBJ2-4, reads DGGITQSPKYLFRKEGQNVTLSCEQNLNHDAMYWYRQDPGQGLRLIYYSQIVNDFQKGDIAEGYSVSREKKESFPLTVTSAQKNPTAFYLCASTGDAKNIQYFGAGTRLSVL.

The V gene is TRBV5-5, the J gene TRBJ1-1, with TRBD1 identical over 8 bases. V trimming: 4 bases; J trimming: 6 bases; junction bases outside the gene matches: 8. The CDR3 length is 14 residues. Germline V CDR1 and CDR2: SGHKS, YYEKEE (reference sequence). The CDR3 DNA reads TGTGCCAGCAGCCCCGGACAGGGATTCCCTGAAGCTTTCTTT. Translated: CASSPGQGFPEAFF.

This clone was counted a few times. The chain recombines TRBV6-4 with TRBJ2-1, with 9 bases lining up with TRBD1. CDR1 MRHNA and CDR2 SNTAGT come from the germline V gene. This CDR3 region has 15 residues. The junction had 0 bases not matched to a gene; V was cut back by 0 bases and J by 3 bases. This CDR3 reads CASSDSTGGYNEQFF. The DNA for the CDR3 is TGTGCCAGCAGTGACTCGACAGGGGGCTACAATGAGCAGTTCTTC.

This chain links TRBV6-6 with TRBJ1-3, with unresolved D. In germline, CDR1 is MNHNY, CDR2 SVGAGI (reference sequence). There are 12 residues in the CDR3. The CDR3 DNA sequence: TGTGCTACCGGGGTTTCTGGAAACACCATATATTTT. Translation gives CATGVSGNTIYF.

The J gene is TRBJ2-5, the V gene TRBV11-2, with D perhaps TRBD2 (5 bases). The V end lost 5 bases, the J end lost 7 bases, and 20 bases lay between the germline ends. The germline gives CDR1 SGHAT, CDR2 FQNNGV. CDR3 length equals 15 residues. The CDR3 DNA is TGTGCCAGCAGCGTACGGGTGGGGAGTGTATGGACCCAGTACTTC. Residues: CASSVRVGSVWTQYF.

The CDR3 region is CASSLAGQYYGYTF. The CDR3 DNA follows: TGCGCCAGCAGCTTGGCCGGACAGTACTATGGCTACACCTTC. The J gene is TRBJ1-2, the V gene TRBV5-1, with a possible D match to TRBD1 (6 bases). The CDR3 runs to 14 residues. Per germline, CDR1 SGHRS and CDR2 YFSETQ. Trimming took off 0 bases at V and 3 bases at J, with 9 bases between the two ends.